This TCR beta chain was captured by sequencing in a study of T cells in Graves' hyperthyroidism and ophthalmopathy. Note on this clonotype: As yet, its antigen is unknown.

Study findings and constraints: Most thyroid clonotypes with frequency above 0.001 were detected in blood.

Germline V gives CDR1 SQVTM, CDR2 ANQGSEA. The CDR3 totals 15 residues. V was pared by 1 base and J by 5 bases, with 8 bases of the junction left unmatched. RNA transcripts yielded amplified TCR beta CDR3 regions. With the HTBI primer set, the TCR CDR3 went through a first round of RT-PCR. Via MiXCR, TCRdb re-called the multiplex PCR reads, giving one row per CDR3 protein. The sample has around 540,000 distinct CDR3 sequences, about 45% seen once. Patients showing uncontrolled infection, other autoimmune disease, pregnancy or lactation were ineligible. V and J are TRBV29-1 and TRBJ2-3; 8 bases agree with TRBD1. This clonotype was obtained from a young woman with Graves' hyperthyroidism. The material sequenced was peripheral blood or thyroid tissue (not recorded which). CDR3 region: CSVEAGRGHGDTQYF. DNA of the CDR3: TGCAGCGTTGAAGCAGGCAGGGGGCATGGAGATACGCAGTATTTT.